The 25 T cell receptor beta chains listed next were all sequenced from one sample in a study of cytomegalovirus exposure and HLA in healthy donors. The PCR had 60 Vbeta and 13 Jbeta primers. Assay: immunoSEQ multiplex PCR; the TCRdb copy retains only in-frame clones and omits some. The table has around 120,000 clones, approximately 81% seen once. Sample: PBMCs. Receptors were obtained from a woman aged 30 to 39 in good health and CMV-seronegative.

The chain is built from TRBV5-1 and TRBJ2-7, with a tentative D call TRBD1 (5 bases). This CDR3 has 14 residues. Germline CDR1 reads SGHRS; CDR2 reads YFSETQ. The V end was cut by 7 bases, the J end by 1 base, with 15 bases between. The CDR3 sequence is CASGELPGSYEQYF. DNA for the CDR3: TGCGCCAGCGGGGAACTTCCAGGGTCCTACGAGCAGTACTTC. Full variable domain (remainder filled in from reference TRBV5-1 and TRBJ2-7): KAGVTQTPRYLIKTRGQQVTLSCSPISGHRSVSWYQQTPGQGLQFLFEYFSETQRNKGNFPGRFSGRQFSNSRSEMNVSTLELGDSALYLCASGELPGSYEQYFGPGTRLTVT.

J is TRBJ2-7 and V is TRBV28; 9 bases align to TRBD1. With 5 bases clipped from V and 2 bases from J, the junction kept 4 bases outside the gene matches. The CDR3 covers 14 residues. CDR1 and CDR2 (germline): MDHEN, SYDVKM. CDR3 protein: CASSGGQGTYEQYF. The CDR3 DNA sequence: TGTGCCAGCAGTGGGGGACAGGGTACCTACGAGCAGTACTTC.

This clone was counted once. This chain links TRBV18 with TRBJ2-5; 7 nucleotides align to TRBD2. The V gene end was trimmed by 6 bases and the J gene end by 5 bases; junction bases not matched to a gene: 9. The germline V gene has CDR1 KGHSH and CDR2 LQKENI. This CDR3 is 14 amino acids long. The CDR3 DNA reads TGTGCCAGCTCTCGAGCGGGGCTCGAGGAGACCCAGTACTTC. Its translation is CASSRAGLEETQYF.

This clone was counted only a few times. For the CDR3, the DNA is TGTGCCAGCACCCCAACCCCACACAGGGGAGATCAGCCCCAGCATTTT. Protein: CASTPTPHRGDQPQHF. This chain joins TRBV28 and TRBJ1-5; 7 nucleotides align to TRBD1. Germline CDR1 is MDHEN and CDR2 is SYDVKM. This CDR3 comprises 16 residues. V dropped 7 bases and J dropped 5; count of bases not matched to a gene: 14.

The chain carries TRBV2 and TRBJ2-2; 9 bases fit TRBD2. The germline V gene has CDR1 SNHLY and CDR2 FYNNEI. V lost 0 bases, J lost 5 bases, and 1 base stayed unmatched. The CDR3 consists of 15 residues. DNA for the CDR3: TGTGCCAGCAGTGAAGCTAGCGGGAGTACCGGGGAGCTGTTTTTT. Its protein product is CASSEASGSTGELFF.

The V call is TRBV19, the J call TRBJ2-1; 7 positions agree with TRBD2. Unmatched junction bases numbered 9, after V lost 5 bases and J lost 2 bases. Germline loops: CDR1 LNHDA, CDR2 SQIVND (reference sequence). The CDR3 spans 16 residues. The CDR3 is CASSARTSSPYNEQFF. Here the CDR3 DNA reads TGTGCCAGTAGTGCCAGGACTAGTTCGCCCTACAATGAGCAGTTCTTC.

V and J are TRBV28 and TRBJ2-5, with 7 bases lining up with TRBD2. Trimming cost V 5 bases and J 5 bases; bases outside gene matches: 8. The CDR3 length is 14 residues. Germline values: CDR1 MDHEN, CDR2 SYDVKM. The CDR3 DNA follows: TGTGCCAGCAGTATATTCGTGGGAGGGGAGACCCAGTACTTC. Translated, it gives CASSIFVGGETQYF. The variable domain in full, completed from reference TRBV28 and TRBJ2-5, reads DVKVTQSSRYLVKRTGEKVFLECVQDMDHENMFWYRQDPGLGLRLIYFSYDVKMKEKGDIPEGYSVSREKKERFSLILESASTNQTSMYLCASSIFVGGETQYFGPGTRLLVL.

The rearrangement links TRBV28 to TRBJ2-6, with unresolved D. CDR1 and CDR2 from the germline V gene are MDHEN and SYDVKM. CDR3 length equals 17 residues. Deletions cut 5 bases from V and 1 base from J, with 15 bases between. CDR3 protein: CASSLLYSLSGANVLTF. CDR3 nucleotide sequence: TGTGCCAGCAGTCTCCTGTACAGCCTTTCTGGGGCCAACGTCCTGACTTTC. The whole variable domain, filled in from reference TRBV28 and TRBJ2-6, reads DVKVTQSSRYLVKRTGEKVFLECVQDMDHENMFWYRQDPGLGLRLIYFSYDVKMKEKGDIPEGYSVSREKKERFSLILESASTNQTSMYLCASSLLYSLSGANVLTFGAGSRLTVL.

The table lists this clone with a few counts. CDR3 sequence: CASSIVTSNEQFF. The CDR3 bases are TGTGCCAGTAGTATAGTAACTTCAAATGAGCAGTTCTTC. The J gene is TRBJ2-1, the V gene TRBV19, with unresolved D. The CDR3 length is 13 residues. Germline CDR1 is LNHDA and CDR2 is SQIVND (reference sequence). Trimming removed 1 base from V and 7 bases from J, with 8 bases in between.

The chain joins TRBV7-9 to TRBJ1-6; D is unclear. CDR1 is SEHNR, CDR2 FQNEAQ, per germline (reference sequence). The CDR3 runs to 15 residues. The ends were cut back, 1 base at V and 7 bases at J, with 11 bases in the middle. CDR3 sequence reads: CASSLGSVENSPLHF. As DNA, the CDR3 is TGTGCCAGCAGCTTAGGTTCGGTGGAGAATTCACCCCTCCACTTT.

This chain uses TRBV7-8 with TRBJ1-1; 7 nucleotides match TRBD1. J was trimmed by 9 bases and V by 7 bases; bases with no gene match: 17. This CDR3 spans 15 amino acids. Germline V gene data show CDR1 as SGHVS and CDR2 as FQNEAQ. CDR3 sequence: CASMVGQLKLSKAFF. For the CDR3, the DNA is TGTGCCAGCATGGTGGGACAGTTAAAATTGAGCAAAGCTTTCTTT.

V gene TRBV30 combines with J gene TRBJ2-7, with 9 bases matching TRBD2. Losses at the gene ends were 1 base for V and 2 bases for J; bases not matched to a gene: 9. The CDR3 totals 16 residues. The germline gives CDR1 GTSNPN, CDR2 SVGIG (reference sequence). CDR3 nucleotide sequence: TGTGCCTGGAGTGCTGTCCCAGCGGGAGGAACCTACGAGCAGTACTTC. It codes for CAWSAVPAGGTYEQYF.

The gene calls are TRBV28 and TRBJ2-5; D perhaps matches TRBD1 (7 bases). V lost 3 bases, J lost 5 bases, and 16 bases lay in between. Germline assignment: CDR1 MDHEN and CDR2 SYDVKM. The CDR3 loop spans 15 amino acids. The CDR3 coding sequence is TGTGCCAGCAGTTTTAGCGCTCCAGGGGGGGAGACCCAGTACTTC. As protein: CASSFSAPGGETQYF.

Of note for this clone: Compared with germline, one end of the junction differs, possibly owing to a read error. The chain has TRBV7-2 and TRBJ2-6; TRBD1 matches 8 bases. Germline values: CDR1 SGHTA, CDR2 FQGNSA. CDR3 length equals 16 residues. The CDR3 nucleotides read TGCGCCAGCAGCCAAGACAGGGGCTCTGGGGCCAACGTCCTGACTTTC. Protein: CASSQDRGSGANVLTF.

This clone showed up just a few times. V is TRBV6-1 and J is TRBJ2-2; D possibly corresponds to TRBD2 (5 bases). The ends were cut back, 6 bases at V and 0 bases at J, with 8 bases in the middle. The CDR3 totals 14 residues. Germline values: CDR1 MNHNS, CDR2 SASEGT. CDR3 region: CASSSGTNTGELFF. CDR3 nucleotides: TGTGCCAGCAGCTCCGGGACGAACACCGGGGAGCTGTTTTTT.

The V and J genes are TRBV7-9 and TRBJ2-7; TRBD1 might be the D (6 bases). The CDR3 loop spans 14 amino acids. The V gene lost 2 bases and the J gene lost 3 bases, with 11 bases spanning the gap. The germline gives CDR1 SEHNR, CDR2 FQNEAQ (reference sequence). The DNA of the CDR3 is TGTGCCAGCAGCTTAAGGGACAAGGACTACGAGCAGTACTTC. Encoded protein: CASSLRDKDYEQYF. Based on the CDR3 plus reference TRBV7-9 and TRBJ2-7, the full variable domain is DTGVSQNPRHKITKRGQNVTFRCDPISEHNRLYWYRQTLGQGPEFLTYFQNEAQLEKSRLLSDRFSAERPKGSFSTLEIQRTEQGDSAMYLCASSLRDKDYEQYFGPGTRLTVT.

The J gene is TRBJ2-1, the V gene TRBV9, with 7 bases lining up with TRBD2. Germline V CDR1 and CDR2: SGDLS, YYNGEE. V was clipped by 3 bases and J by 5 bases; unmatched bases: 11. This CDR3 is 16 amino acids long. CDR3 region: CASSGMREFGHNEQFF. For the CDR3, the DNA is TGTGCCAGCAGCGGAATGCGGGAGTTCGGCCACAATGAGCAGTTCTTC.

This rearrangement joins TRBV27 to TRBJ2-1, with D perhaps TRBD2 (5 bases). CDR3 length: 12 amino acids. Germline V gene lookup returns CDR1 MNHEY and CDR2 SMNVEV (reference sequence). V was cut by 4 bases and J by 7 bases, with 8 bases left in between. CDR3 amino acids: CASSYRRNEQFF. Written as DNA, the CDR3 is TGTGCCAGCAGTTACCGGAGGAATGAGCAGTTCTTC.

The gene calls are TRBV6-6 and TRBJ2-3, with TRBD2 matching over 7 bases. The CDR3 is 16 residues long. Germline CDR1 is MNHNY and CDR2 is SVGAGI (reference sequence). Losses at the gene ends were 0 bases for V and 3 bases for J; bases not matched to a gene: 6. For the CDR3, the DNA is TGTGCCAGCAGTTACTCAACTAGCGAGGCGACAGATACGCAGTATTTT. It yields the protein CASSYSTSEATDTQYF.

For the CDR3, the DNA is TGCAGCGTTGCAGGGCTCCAGGCCCAGTACTTC. This translates into CSVAGLQAQYF. V usage is TRBV29-1 and J usage is TRBJ2-5; D is perhaps TRBD1 (5 bases). V lost 4 bases, J lost 9 bases, and 12 bases lay in between. Germline loops: CDR1 SQVTM, CDR2 ANQGSEA. The CDR3 has 11 residues.

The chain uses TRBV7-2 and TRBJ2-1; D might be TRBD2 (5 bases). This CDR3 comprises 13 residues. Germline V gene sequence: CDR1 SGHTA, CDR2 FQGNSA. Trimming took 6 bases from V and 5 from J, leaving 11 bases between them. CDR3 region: CASRSGVNNEQFF. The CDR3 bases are TGTGCCAGCAGGAGCGGCGTAAACAATGAGCAGTTCTTC.

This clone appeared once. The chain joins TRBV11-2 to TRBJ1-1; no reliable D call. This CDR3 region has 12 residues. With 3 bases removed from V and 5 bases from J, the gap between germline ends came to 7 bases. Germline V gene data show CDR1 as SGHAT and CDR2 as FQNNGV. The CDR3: CASSFGETEAFF. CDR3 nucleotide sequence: TGTGCCAGCAGCTTCGGTGAAACTGAAGCTTTCTTT.

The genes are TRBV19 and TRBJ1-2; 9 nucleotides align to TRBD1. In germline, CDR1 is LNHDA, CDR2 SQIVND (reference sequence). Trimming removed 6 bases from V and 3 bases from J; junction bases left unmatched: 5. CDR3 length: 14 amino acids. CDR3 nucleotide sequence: TGTGCCAGTAGAAGAGGGGACAGGGACTATGGCTACACCTTC. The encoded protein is CASRRGDRDYGYTF.

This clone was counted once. The CDR3 coding sequence is TGCAGCGGGAGGGGGGGAGGGACAGATACGCAGTATTTT. Its protein product is CSGRGGGTDTQYF. The gene calls are TRBV29-1 and TRBJ2-3, with D possibly TRBD2 on 7 matching bases. This CDR3 comprises 13 residues. Trimming removed 7 bases at V and 3 bases at J, with 14 bases between. Germline V gene lookup returns CDR1 SQVTM and CDR2 ANQGSEA.

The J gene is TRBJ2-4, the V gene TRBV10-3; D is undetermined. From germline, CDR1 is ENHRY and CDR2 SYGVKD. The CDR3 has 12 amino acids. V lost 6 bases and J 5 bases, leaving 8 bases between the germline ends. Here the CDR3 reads CAIRPPENIQYF. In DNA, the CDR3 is TGTGCCATCAGACCGCCAGAAAACATTCAGTACTTC.